One and the same sample provided the 15 T cell receptor beta chains below, sequenced in a study of shared clonotypes between healthy human individuals. Some clones are missing from TCRdb's copy, which holds only in-frame ones; the method was immunoSEQ multiplex PCR. Of more than 2 million clones in the sample, 93% are singletons; the top ten hold approximately 1.7%. As defined, naive CD8 cells were CD45RO-negative and positively selected for CCR7, with terminally differentiated effector memory CD45RA+ cells excluded. The specimen sequenced was naive CD8+ T cells from PBMCs. These receptors came from a man younger than 35 in good health. Some clones in this sample may be carry-over from other donors' samples.

The chain combines TRBV28 with TRBJ1-5; D unclear. CDR1 is MDHEN and CDR2 is SYDVKM in the germline V gene. The V gene lost 2 bases and the J gene lost 6 bases, with 11 bases spanning the gap. This CDR3 has 14 amino acids. CDR3 sequence: CASSLMRGVQPQHF. DNA for the CDR3: TGTGCCAGCAGTTTAATGCGGGGAGTTCAGCCCCAGCATTTT.

V is TRBV27 and J is TRBJ2-1; 7 bases fit TRBD2. Germline trimming cut 4 bases from V and 11 bases from J; bases unmatched to any gene: 20. CDR3 size: 17 residues. Germline loops: CDR1 MNHEY, CDR2 SMNVEV (reference sequence). CDR3 protein: CASSSYSSGDWSEKQFF. Written as DNA, the CDR3 is TGTGCCAGCAGTTCTTACTCCAGCGGGGATTGGTCAGAGAAGCAGTTCTTC.

CDR3 bases: TGTGCCAGCGGCGGACTAGATACGCAGTATTTT. This sequence encodes CASGGLDTQYF. The rearrangement links TRBV6-1 to TRBJ2-3; perhaps TRBD2 as D (5 bases). V lost 8 bases to trimming and J lost 5 bases, with 8 bases between them. The CDR3 length is 11 residues. Germline assignment: CDR1 MNHNS and CDR2 SASEGT.

The chain is built from TRBV7-2 and TRBJ2-3, with a possible D match to TRBD1 (6 bases). Germline V gene lookup returns CDR1 SGHTA and CDR2 FQGNSA. This CDR3 spans 15 amino acids. Trimming left V 3 bases short and J 2 bases short, with 12 bases between. Here the CDR3 DNA reads TGTGCCAGCAGCTTGAGGAACAGGGCCACAGATACGCAGTATTTT. Protein product: CASSLRNRATDTQYF.

The V gene is TRBV6-5, the J gene TRBJ1-1; weak D call: TRBD1 (6 bases). Germline V lookup: CDR1 MNHEY, CDR2 SVGAGI. The CDR3 consists of 15 residues. The V end lost 1 base, the J end lost 2 bases, and 11 bases lay between the germline ends. CDR3 in DNA: TGTGCCAGCAGTTACTATGGACAGACTAACACTGAAGCTTTCTTT. Residues: CASSYYGQTNTEAFF.

This clone was picked up one time. The chain employs TRBV28 and TRBJ1-5; possible D gene TRBD1, 5 bases. Trimming left V 1 base short and J 4 bases short, with 11 bases between. The CDR3 runs to 15 residues. Germline CDR1 and CDR2: MDHEN and SYDVKM. CDR3 DNA sequence: TGTGCCAGCAGTTTATCCGGGGCCGGGAATCAGCCCCAGCATTTT. Amino acid sequence: CASSLSGAGNQPQHF.

The rearrangement uses TRBV28 and TRBJ2-5; no firm D call. This CDR3 is 13 amino acids long. Germline CDR1 is MDHEN and CDR2 is SYDVKM. With 2 bases removed from V and 5 bases from J, the gap between germline ends came to 9 bases. CDR3 region: CASSLGHMETQYF. The CDR3 DNA reads as TGTGCCAGCAGTTTAGGCCACATGGAGACCCAGTACTTC.

J is TRBJ2-6 and V is TRBV7-6; 9 bases line up with TRBD2. The CDR3 runs 19 residues. The V and J ends lost 4 bases and 4 bases, in that order; junction bases with no gene match: 14. CDR1 is SGHVS, CDR2 FNYEAQ, per germline. The CDR3 region has the DNA TGTGCCAGCAGCTATCCTAGCGGGATAGGAGCGAGAGGGGCCAACGTCCTGACTTTC. This encodes CASSYPSGIGARGANVLTF.

The V and J genes are TRBV4-1 and TRBJ2-1; possibly TRBD2 for D (6 bases). Trimming shortened V by 3 bases and J by 4 bases, and 13 bases separated the two germline ends. The CDR3 extends over 15 amino acids. Germline-derived CDR1 and CDR2 are MGHRA and YSYEKL. The CDR3 loop reads CASSHGRDPYNEQFF. In nucleotides, the CDR3 is TGCGCCAGCAGCCATGGGCGGGACCCGTACAATGAGCAGTTCTTC.

This chain connects TRBV28 to TRBJ1-1; 10 nucleotides match TRBD1. After removal of 3 bases from V and 3 bases from J, the junction contained 4 bases not matched to a gene. The CDR3 consists of 15 residues. Germline CDR1 and CDR2: MDHEN and SYDVKM. CDR3 region: CASSLGQGLDTEAFF. CDR3 bases: TGTGCCAGCAGTTTGGGACAGGGGTTGGACACTGAAGCTTTCTTT.

A remark on this clone: Other nucleotide sequences in the sample specify the same CDR3. The chain recombines TRBV9 with TRBJ2-5; 7 bases fit TRBD2. This CDR3 has 15 residues. Losses at the gene ends were 0 bases for V and 2 bases for J; bases not matched to a gene: 4. The germline V gene encodes CDR1 SGDLS and CDR2 YYNGEE. The CDR3 reads CASSVGLAEQETQYF. The CDR3, as DNA: TGTGCCAGCAGCGTAGGGCTAGCGGAGCAAGAGACCCAGTACTTC.

This clone came up a few times. The chain is built from TRBV4-1 and TRBJ1-1; D unresolved. CDR3 size: 14 residues. V was cut by 4 bases and J by 4 bases, with 13 bases left in between. Germline V gene data show CDR1 as MGHRA and CDR2 as YSYEKL. CDR3 region: CASSPATVLTEAFF. The CDR3 coding sequence is TGCGCCAGCAGCCCAGCAACAGTACTCACTGAAGCTTTCTTT.

The chain is built from TRBV7-9 and TRBJ2-7; D gene unclear. The CDR3 is made up of 14 amino acids. Germline CDR1 SEHNR, CDR2 FQNEAQ (reference sequence). V shed 5 bases and J shed 5 bases, with 16 bases lying between them. In DNA form, the CDR3 reads TGTGCCAGCAGCCAACTAAACGTAAGGCACGAGCAGTACTTC. Residues: CASSQLNVRHEQYF.

This sequence joins TRBV29-1 and TRBJ2-1; 7 bases line up with TRBD2. Germline V CDR1 and CDR2: SQVTM, ANQGSEA. V lost 1 base to trimming and J lost 1 base; unmatched junction nucleotides: 7. The CDR3 is 16 amino acids. CDR3 bases: TGCAGCGTTGAAGGCTTGCCGGGGGGTTCCTACAATGAGCAGTTCTTC. Translating gives CSVEGLPGGSYNEQFF.

J is TRBJ2-5 and V is TRBV9; 8 bases fit TRBD1. V was pared by 3 bases and J by 1 base, with 5 bases of the junction left unmatched. The CDR3 runs to 15 residues. Germline CDR1 is SGDLS and CDR2 is YYNGEE. CDR3 sequence (DNA): TGTGCCAGCAGCGCGGACAGGGAATCCCAAGAGACCCAGTACTTC. Translation: CASSADRESQETQYF.